These 17 T cell receptor beta chains were sequenced from one sample in a study of T cell responses to AZD1222 COVID-19 vaccine. Assay used: immunoSEQ multiplex PCR; TCRdb lists only in-frame clones, some missing. The table records approximately 150,000 clones, approximately 91% of them present only once. The source material was peripheral blood, sampled 28 days after the second AZD1222 dose. The receptor set was obtained from an adult who received the AZD1222 COVID-19 vaccine.

This chain joins TRBV19 and TRBJ2-7; D ambiguous. In germline, CDR1 is LNHDA, CDR2 SQIVND (reference sequence). The CDR3 totals 15 residues. Trimming cost V 2 bases and J 1 base, with 12 bases left between them. The CDR3 sequence is CASSISTHRSYEQYF. In nucleotides, the CDR3 is TGTGCCAGTAGTATAAGTACCCACCGGTCCTACGAGCAGTACTTC.

The chain uses TRBV3-1 (or the pseudogene TRBV3-2) and TRBJ2-1; maybe TRBD2 (7 bases). The CDR3 has 15 residues. Trimming removed 1 base from V and 7 bases from J, with 14 bases in between. Per the germline V gene, CDR1 is LGHDT and CDR2 is YNNKEL (reference sequence). CDR3 residues: CASSQGGRGGNEQFF. In DNA, the CDR3 is TGTGCCAGCAGCCAAGGAGGCAGGGGAGGGAATGAGCAGTTCTTC.

The chain uses TRBV23-1 and TRBJ1-1, with D unclear. TRBV23-1 is identified as an open reading frame with a role that is uncertain. V shed 10 bases and J shed 7 bases, with 13 bases lying between them. This CDR3 comprises 11 residues. CDR3 in DNA: TGCGCCATACCTTGGGTTGTTGAAGCTTTCTTT. This encodes CAIPWVVEAFF.

A single count supports this clone. The V gene is TRBV20-1, the J gene TRBJ1-1, with D hard to call. The CDR3 extends over 11 amino acids. Germline V lookup: CDR1 DFQATT, CDR2 SNEGSKA (reference sequence). Trimming left V 2 bases short and J 10 bases short, with 11 bases between. CDR3 loop: CSARWGSVAFF. CDR3 nucleotide sequence: TGCAGTGCTAGATGGGGAAGTGTAGCTTTCTTT.

The J gene is TRBJ1-1, the V gene TRBV4-2, with D tentatively TRBD1 (5 bases). Germline values: CDR1 LGHNA, CDR2 YNFKEQ. The CDR3 spans 15 residues. Trimming pared 0 bases from V and 3 bases from J, leaving 11 bases between. The DNA of the CDR3 is TGTGCCAGCAGCCAAGACGGCAGGGCCTACACTGAAGCTTTCTTT. Protein sequence: CASSQDGRAYTEAFF.

V gene TRBV6-2 or TRBV6-3 combines with J gene TRBJ1-5; TRBD1 matches at 12 bases. Germline V CDR1 and CDR2: MNHEY, SVGEGT. V gave up 4 bases and J gave up 7 bases; unmatched junction bases: 8. CDR3 size: 16 residues. CDR3 residues: CASSSHGTGGQQPQHF. CDR3 DNA sequence: TGTGCCAGCAGTTCCCACGGGACAGGGGGCCAACAGCCCCAGCATTTT.

The chain is built from TRBV5-1 and TRBJ1-4, with D maybe TRBD1 (5 bases). The CDR3 is 14 residues long. The germline V gene has CDR1 SGHRS and CDR2 YFSETQ. V was pared by 1 base and J by 8 bases, with 12 bases between. The CDR3 coding sequence is TGCGCCAGCAGCTTGTGGTCCAGGGAGGAAAAACTGTTTTTT. Translation gives CASSLWSREEKLFF.

A few counts support this clone. The identical CDR3 is also encoded by other nucleotide sequences in the sample. V gene TRBV9 combines with J gene TRBJ1-5; unclear D gene. With 0 bases removed from V and 5 bases from J, the gap between germline ends came to 6 bases. This CDR3 region has 13 residues. Germline CDR1 reads SGDLS; CDR2 reads YYNGEE. The CDR3 sequence: CASSVDPDQPQHF. In DNA, the CDR3 is TGTGCCAGCAGCGTAGACCCCGATCAGCCCCAGCATTTT.

The chain couples TRBV9 to TRBJ2-2; 7 bases are a match to TRBD1. V lost 5 bases to trimming and J lost 5 bases; unmatched junction nucleotides: 9. Germline CDR1 SGDLS, CDR2 YYNGEE. The CDR3 is 15 residues long. The CDR3 coding sequence is TGTGCCAGCAGTCTCTCAGGGGGACGGACCGGGGAGCTGTTTTTT. Translation gives CASSLSGGRTGELFF.

The chain recombines TRBV7-9 with TRBJ1-1; D is unresolved. The length of the CDR3 is 14 residues. Trimming removed 5 bases from V and 1 base from J, with 11 bases in between. From germline, CDR1 is SEHNR and CDR2 FQNEAQ (reference sequence). This CDR3 is CASSTRTGNTEAFF. CDR3 in DNA: TGTGCCAGCAGCACCAGGACGGGGAACACTGAAGCTTTCTTT.

The chain has TRBV5-5 and TRBJ1-6; 7 bases fit TRBD1. The CDR3 has 15 residues. Germline CDR1 reads SGHKS; CDR2 reads YYEKEE (reference sequence). The trim removed 4 bases at V and 3 bases at J, leaving 4 bases unmatched. In nucleotides, the CDR3 is TGTGCCAGCAGCAGGGACAGCGTCTATAATTCACCCCTCCACTTT. Translating it yields CASSRDSVYNSPLHF.

V and J are TRBV16 and TRBJ1-2, with D possibly TRBD1 on 6 matching bases. Trimming removed 0 bases from V and 8 bases from J, with 10 bases in between. Germline CDR1 and CDR2: KGHSY and FQNENV. The CDR3 sequence is 13 residues long. The CDR3 DNA sequence: TGTGCCAGCAGCCAATCGCAGGGGAGCGGCTACACCTTC. Translated: CASSQSQGSGYTF.

The rearrangement uses TRBV6-4 and TRBJ1-1, with D uncertain. CDR1 and CDR2 (germline): MRHNA, SNTAGT. The V end lost 6 bases, the J end lost 0 bases, and 8 bases lay between the germline ends. The CDR3 sequence is 13 residues long. The CDR3 DNA sequence: TGTGCCAGCAGCCTCCTGCTGAACACTGAAGCTTTCTTT. As protein: CASSLLLNTEAFF.

The rearrangement links TRBV6-5 to TRBJ1-3; 8 positions match TRBD1. Germline V CDR1 and CDR2: MNHEY, SVGAGI. With 8 bases clipped from V and 2 bases from J, the junction kept 8 bases outside the gene matches. CDR3 length equals 15 residues. The CDR3 DNA is TGTGCCAGCTCAAACTCAGGGGGCGCTGGAAACACCATATATTTT. This sequence encodes CASSNSGGAGNTIYF.

This clone was counted a few times. V and J are TRBV21-1 and TRBJ2-2; the tabulated D call, TRBD1, remains unverified against the DNA. TRBV21-1 is flagged as a pseudogene. The CDR3 extends over 11 amino acids. The CDR3 reads CASHSSGELFF. CDR3 bases: TGTGCCAGCCACAGTTCCGGGGAGCTGTTTTTT.

The chain employs TRBV7-3 and TRBJ1-2; no clear D gene. The CDR3 length is 12 residues. CDR1 is SGHTA, CDR2 FQGTGA, per germline. Trimming removed 4 bases at V and 2 bases at J, with 5 bases between. The CDR3 DNA is TGTGCCAGCAGCTCTAACAACTATGGCTACACCTTC. Protein: CASSSNNYGYTF.

The gene calls are TRBV2 and TRBJ1-6, with D unclear. V lost 6 bases to trimming and J lost 6 bases, with 6 bases between them. Per the germline V gene, CDR1 is SNHLY and CDR2 is FYNNEI. The CDR3 is made up of 12 amino acids. Written as DNA, the CDR3 is TGTGCCAGCAGGATAACTAATTCACCCCTCCACTTT. Residues: CASRITNSPLHF.